The 31 T cell receptor beta chains below all came from one sample that was sequenced in a study of shared clonotypes between healthy human individuals (dated by TCRdb to 2018 to 2021). The library was prepared using the immunoSEQ multiplex PCR assay. TCRdb obtained this table from immuneACCESS and retained in-frame rearrangements with V and J assigned. These tables miss some clones; where compared with another copy, unresolved V genes account for less than half of the shortfall, and the remainder is unexplained. A total of 550,000 to 600,000 clones appear in this sample, roughly four fifths of them only once. Of the sample, 12% is held by the ten largest clones. Sequencing input: PBMCs. These receptors were collected from a woman aged 40 to 55 in good health. Some clones in this sample may be carry-over from other donors' samples.

This clone was seen more than once but under ten times. The rearrangement joins TRBV7-6 to TRBJ2-1, with D perhaps being TRBD1 or TRBD2 (6 bases each). Between the trimmed V and J ends, which lost 1 base and 2 bases, there was a span of 18 bases. Looked up from germline, CDR1 is SGHVS and CDR2 is FNYEAQ. There are 18 residues in the CDR3. CDR3 loop: CASSLGGAGQRAYNEQFF. In DNA, the CDR3 is TGTGCCAGCAGCTTAGGTGGGGCGGGACAACGGGCCTACAATGAGCAGTTCTTC. Variable domain in full (rest from reference TRBV7-6 and TRBJ2-1): GAGVSQSPRYKVTKRGQDVALRCDPISGHVSLYWYRQALGQGPEFLTYFNYEAQQDKSGLPNDRFSAERPEGSISTLTIQRTEQRDSAMYRCASSLGGAGQRAYNEQFFGPGTRLTVL.

The J gene is TRBJ2-7, the V gene TRBV28, with a possible D match to TRBD2 (7 bases). Germline values: CDR1 MDHEN, CDR2 SYDVKM. The CDR3 spans 14 residues. V lost 6 bases and J 7 bases, leaving 19 bases between the germline ends. The CDR3 loop reads CASRAWGGTREQYF. CDR3 coding DNA: TGTGCCAGCAGGGCTTGGGGGGGCACTAGGGAGCAGTACTTC.

The rearrangement joins TRBV11-3 to TRBJ2-1, with TRBD1 matching over 7 bases. CDR1 is SGHNT and CDR2 is YENEEA in the germline V gene. The CDR3 runs to 15 residues. After removal of 6 bases from V and 4 bases from J, the junction contained 9 bases not matched to a gene. The CDR3 reads CASSSRQGRYNEQFF. As DNA, the CDR3 is TGTGCCAGCAGTTCCCGACAGGGAAGGTACAATGAGCAGTTCTTC.

On this clone: A far larger clone is one nucleotide away, so this likely arose from a read error. Other DNA sequences in the same sample also yield this CDR3. In DNA form, the CDR3 reads TGTGCAAGTAGTAGGGCCCTAGCGTCAAGCACAGATACGCAGTATTTT. This encodes CASSRALASSTDTQYF. The genes are TRBV19 and TRBJ2-3, with D maybe TRBD2 (6 bases). The CDR3 runs to 16 residues. The germline V gene encodes CDR1 LNHDA and CDR2 SQIVND (reference sequence).

V usage is TRBV10-2 and J usage is TRBJ2-3; a possible D gene is TRBD2 (5 bases). Germline CDR1 is WSHSY and CDR2 is SAAADI. V lost 2 bases and J lost 3, with 9 bases in between. The CDR3 sequence is 14 residues long. CDR3 sequence reads: CASSEGRGTDTQYF. The CDR3, as DNA: TGCGCCAGCAGTGAGGGTCGAGGGACAGATACGCAGTATTTT.

Notes on this clone: Other DNA sequences in this sample translate to the same CDR3. The rearrangement uses TRBV27 and TRBJ2-7; D is undetermined. Germline CDR1 and CDR2: MNHEY and SMNVEV (reference sequence). The CDR3 contains 11 residues. Trimming left V 5 bases short and J 3 bases short, with 5 bases between. The CDR3, as DNA: TGTGCCAGCAGTCTCGGCTACGAGCAGTACTTC. This translates into CASSLGYEQYF.

About this clone itself: At the DNA level, this CDR3 is encoded by other sequences in the same sample as well. The CDR3 nucleotides read TGTGCCAGCAGTTCCCTTCGGAGGCAGGGCGCATCCAAGGGCTACACCTTC. Translated: CASSSLRRQGASKGYTF. The chain employs TRBV28 and TRBJ1-2; the D gene is possibly TRBD1 (5 bases). The V and J ends lost 4 bases and 8 bases respectively, with 26 bases between them. From germline, CDR1 is MDHEN and CDR2 SYDVKM. The CDR3 has 17 amino acids.

Note on this clone: One end of the junction fails to match germline, which may point to a read error. This CDR3 is also generated by other DNA sequences in the sample. The rearrangement links TRBV7-2 to TRBJ1-3; D gene unclear. This CDR3 is built from 15 residues. The V gene's germline CDR1 is SGHTA and CDR2 FQGNSA. The CDR3 reads CASSLGPNSGNTIYF. The CDR3 nucleotides are TGTGCCAGCAGCTTAGGACCGAACTCTGGAAACACCATATACTTT.

The chain has TRBV5-1 and TRBJ1-3, with D possibly TRBD1 on 6 matching bases. With 6 bases removed from V and 4 bases from J, the gap between germline ends came to 14 bases. Germline CDR1 SGHRS, CDR2 YFSETQ. This CDR3 is built from 14 residues. In nucleotides, the CDR3 is TGCGCCAGCACCTCCGGGACACAAGGAAACACCATATATTTT. Translating it yields CASTSGTQGNTIYF.

CDR3 sequence reads: CASSPGVSNQPQHF. CDR3 sequence (DNA): TGTGCCAGCAGCCCGGGAGTTAGCAATCAGCCCCAGCATTTT. The V call is TRBV7-2, the J call TRBJ1-5; the D is unclear. CDR1 SGHTA and CDR2 FQGNSA come from the germline V gene. The CDR3 sequence is 14 residues long. V shed 5 bases and J shed 0 bases, with 8 bases lying between them. Based on the CDR3 plus reference TRBV7-2 and TRBJ1-5, the full variable domain is GAGVSQSPSNKVTEKGKDVELRCDPISGHTALYWYRQSLGQGLEFLIYFQGNSAPDKSGLPSDRFSAERTGGSVSTLTIQRTQQEDSAVYLCASSPGVSNQPQHFGDGTRLSIL.

The V and J genes are TRBV28 and TRBJ1-2, with 7 bases that match TRBD1. Germline CDR1 reads MDHEN; CDR2 reads SYDVKM. Trimming cost V 4 bases and J 4 bases; bases outside gene matches: 3. The CDR3 has 13 amino acids. The CDR3 bases are TGTGCCAGCAGTTCCGGGACAGCCTATGGCTACACCTTC. Translating it yields CASSSGTAYGYTF.

The chain employs TRBV30 and TRBJ2-7, with D unclear. CDR1 is GTSNPN and CDR2 is SVGIG in the germline V gene (reference sequence). V lost 2 bases and J 3 bases, leaving 11 bases between the germline ends. CDR3 length: 13 amino acids. CDR3 nucleotides: TGTGCCTGGAGTTTGGCTCCGGGCTACGAGCAGTACTTC. Residues: CAWSLAPGYEQYF. The full variable domain, completed using reference TRBV30 and TRBJ2-7, is SQTIHQWPATLVQPVGSPLSLECTVEGTSNPNLYWYRQAAGRGLQLLFYSVGIGQISSEVPQNLSASRPQDRQFILSSKKLLLSDSGFYLCAWSLAPGYEQYFGPGTRLTVT.

The chain is built from TRBV4-3 and TRBJ2-2, with TRBD1 identical over 12 bases. The CDR3 has 16 amino acids. The junction had 6 bases not matched to a gene; V was cut back by 4 bases and J by 6 bases. Germline V gene sequence: CDR1 LGHNA, CDR2 YSLEER. The CDR3 sequence: CASSLGTGGASGELFF. The CDR3 DNA reads TGCGCCAGCAGCCTCGGGACAGGGGGCGCCTCCGGGGAGCTGTTTTTT.

This clone has just a few counts. This chain joins TRBV5-4 and TRBJ2-7; D is unresolved. Germline CDR1 and CDR2: SGHNT and YYREEE (reference sequence). V lost 1 base and J lost 1, with 15 bases in between. The CDR3 contains 16 residues. In DNA, the CDR3 is TGTGCCAGCAGCTTGACTCCGGACCCCGTTTCCTACGAGCAGTACTTC. As protein: CASSLTPDPVSYEQYF.

Concerning this clone: A read error is possible here, since a much larger clone lies one base away. This chain connects TRBV6-4 to TRBJ1-1; D is undetermined. Germline V lookup: CDR1 MRHNA, CDR2 SNTAGT. The CDR3 extends over 13 amino acids. Here the CDR3 DNA reads TGTGCCTGCAGTGACGGGGAGAACACTGAAGCTTTCTTT. Translated: CACSDGENTEAFF.

This clone has a count of ten or more. The CDR3 DNA follows: TGTGCCAGCAATCGGGTTGGAGGCAATCAGCCCCAGCATTTT. Its protein is CASNRVGGNQPQHF. The chain combines TRBV2 with TRBJ1-5, with D hard to call. V was trimmed by 7 bases and J by 2 bases, leaving 12 bases between them. Germline V gene sequence: CDR1 SNHLY, CDR2 FYNNEI. This CDR3 is built from 14 residues.

The V call is TRBV7-2, the J call TRBJ2-3; 7 bases are shared with TRBD2. The germline CDR1 and CDR2 sequences are SGHTA and FQGNSA. J was trimmed by 4 bases and V by 2 bases; bases with no gene match: 6. The CDR3 sequence is 15 residues long. The CDR3 sequence is CASSLSSGDADTQYF. Written as DNA, the CDR3 is TGTGCCAGCAGCTTATCGAGCGGGGATGCAGATACGCAGTATTTT.

This chain connects TRBV6-5 to TRBJ2-2, with D possibly TRBD2 on 6 matching bases. This CDR3 comprises 14 residues. Germline lookup yields CDR1 MNHEY and CDR2 SVGAGI. V lost 10 bases, J lost 6 bases, and 18 bases lay in between. Written as DNA, the CDR3 is TGTGCCACCCTAAATCGGGACTCGGCCGGGGAGCTGTTTTTT. Protein product: CATLNRDSAGELFF.

The chain uses TRBV9 and TRBJ2-5; D is uncertain. V shed 0 bases and J shed 10 bases, with 4 bases lying between them. The germline CDR1 and CDR2 sequences are SGDLS and YYNGEE. The length of the CDR3 is 10 residues. CDR3 coding DNA: TGTGCCAGCAGCGTAGACGACCAGTACTTC. It specifies CASSVDDQYF.

This rearrangement joins TRBV28 to TRBJ2-7; D remains unclear. The V and J ends lost 6 bases and 3 bases respectively, with 21 bases between them. The length of the CDR3 is 16 residues. Germline values: CDR1 MDHEN, CDR2 SYDVKM. CDR3 in DNA: TGTGCCAGCAGCCACCCCCCGTCCTACCTTAACTACGAGCAGTACTTC. Translated, it gives CASSHPPSYLNYEQYF.

The DNA of the CDR3 is TGTGCCAGCAGCTTGGATGTGGGACAGTGGGCTGCTGGAAACACCATATATTTT. It specifies CASSLDVGQWAAGNTIYF. The chain carries TRBV5-5 and TRBJ1-3; 7 bases are shared with TRBD1. The CDR3 extends over 18 amino acids. V lost 0 bases, J lost 2 bases, and 11 bases stayed unmatched. Germline-derived CDR1 and CDR2 are SGHKS and YYEKEE (reference sequence).

About this clone itself: The junction does not match germline at one end; this may be a read error. This CDR3 reads CASNLPGSTDTQYF. CDR3 sequence (DNA): TGCGCCAGCAACTTGCCAGGGAGCACAGATACGCAGTATTTT. The chain couples TRBV5-1 to TRBJ2-3; a possible D gene is TRBD1 (5 bases). Germline V gene sequence: CDR1 SGHRS, CDR2 YFSETQ. The CDR3 is 14 residues long.

About this clone itself: Other nucleotide sequences from this sample produce the same CDR3. The rearrangement joins TRBV5-1 to TRBJ1-2; 9 bases are a match to TRBD1. Germline V gene sequence: CDR1 SGHRS, CDR2 YFSETQ. V lost 4 bases to trimming and J lost 6 bases; unmatched junction nucleotides: 4. The CDR3 has 13 residues. The CDR3 DNA follows: TGCGCCAGCAGCCCCCGGGACAGGGATGGCTACACCTTC. It encodes CASSPRDRDGYTF.

This clone is a singleton in its sample. J is TRBJ1-1 and V is TRBV28; D is uncertain. The CDR3 has 12 amino acids. V dropped 2 bases and J dropped 7 bases, with 8 bases sitting between them. Per the germline V gene, CDR1 is MDHEN and CDR2 is SYDVKM. CDR3 DNA sequence: TGTGCCAGCAGTTTACAGGCCGATGAAGCTTTCTTT. Protein sequence: CASSLQADEAFF.

V and J are TRBV11-2 and TRBJ2-7, with 7 bases that match TRBD1. Trimming at V came to 3 bases and at J to 5 bases, leaving 10 bases not matched to a gene. Germline V gives CDR1 SGHAT, CDR2 FQNNGV. The CDR3 consists of 15 residues. The CDR3 DNA sequence: TGTGCCAGCAGCTTTGGGACAGTAGGGTTCGACGAGCAGTACTTC. It encodes CASSFGTVGFDEQYF.

The rearrangement links TRBV2 to TRBJ1-1; 8 nucleotides match TRBD1. Germline V lookup: CDR1 SNHLY, CDR2 FYNNEI. Germline trimming cut 6 bases from V and 6 bases from J; bases unmatched to any gene: 9. The CDR3 covers 14 residues. As DNA, the CDR3 is TGTGCCAGCAGCCCCGGGACAGGACGATCTGAAGCTTTCTTT. Its protein is CASSPGTGRSEAFF.

This chain uses TRBV2 with TRBJ1-2; D call uncertain. Germline loops: CDR1 SNHLY, CDR2 FYNNEI. This CDR3 region has 14 residues. Deletions cut 4 bases from V and 3 bases from J, with 12 bases between. CDR3 sequence: CASSVGRSYYGYTF. The CDR3 DNA sequence: TGTGCCAGCAGTGTAGGCCGATCCTACTATGGCTACACCTTC.

This rearrangement joins TRBV11-2 to TRBJ1-1; TRBD1 matches at 10 bases. V trimming: 3 bases; J trimming: 3 bases; junction bases outside the gene matches: 7. The CDR3 is made up of 16 amino acids. From germline, CDR1 is SGHAT and CDR2 FQNNGV. The CDR3 here is CASSLGTGVEDTEAFF. The CDR3 DNA reads as TGTGCCAGCAGCTTGGGGACAGGGGTTGAGGACACTGAAGCTTTCTTT.

The genes are TRBV6-1 and TRBJ1-2, with D hard to call. The CDR3 covers 13 residues. V was cut by 6 bases and J by 0 bases, with 8 bases left in between. Per germline, CDR1 MNHNS and CDR2 SASEGT. The CDR3 DNA reads TGTGCCAGCAGCGTCGACACTAACTATGGCTACACCTTC. It encodes CASSVDTNYGYTF.

The rearrangement uses TRBV28 and TRBJ1-4; D perhaps matches TRBD1 (5 bases). Germline lookup yields CDR1 MDHEN and CDR2 SYDVKM. V lost 5 bases and J 0 bases, leaving 10 bases between the germline ends. The CDR3 sequence is 15 residues long. The CDR3 DNA reads TGTGCCAGCAGTATCGACAGACCAACTAATGAAAAACTGTTTTTT. As protein: CASSIDRPTNEKLFF.

The CDR3 bases are TGTGCCAGCCAAAGGACCATCCAAGAGACCCAGTACTTC. Amino acid sequence: CASQRTIQETQYF. The V call is TRBV6-5, the J call TRBJ2-5; D gene ambiguous. Trimming removed 8 bases from V and 1 base from J, with 11 bases in between. Germline assignment: CDR1 MNHEY and CDR2 SVGAGI. This CDR3 spans 13 amino acids.